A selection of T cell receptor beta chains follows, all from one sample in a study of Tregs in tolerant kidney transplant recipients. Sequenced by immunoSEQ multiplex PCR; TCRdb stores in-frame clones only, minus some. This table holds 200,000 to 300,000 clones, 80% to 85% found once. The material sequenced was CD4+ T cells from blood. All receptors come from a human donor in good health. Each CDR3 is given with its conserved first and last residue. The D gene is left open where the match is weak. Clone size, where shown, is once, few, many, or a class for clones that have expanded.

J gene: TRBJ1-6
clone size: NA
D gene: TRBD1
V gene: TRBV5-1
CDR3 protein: CASSGQGTDNSPLHF
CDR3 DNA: TGCGCCAGCAGCGGACAGGGGACCGATAATTCACCCCTCCACTTT

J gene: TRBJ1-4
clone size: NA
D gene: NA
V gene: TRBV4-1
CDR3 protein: CASSQVFRDAETNEKLFF
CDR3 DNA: TGCGCCAGCAGCCAAGTCTTCAGGGATGCGGAAACTAATGAAAAACTGTTTTTT

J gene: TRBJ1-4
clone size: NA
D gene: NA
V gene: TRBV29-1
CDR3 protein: CSVLTGEKLFF
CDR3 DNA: TGCAGCGTTCTGACCGGGGAAAAACTGTTTTTT

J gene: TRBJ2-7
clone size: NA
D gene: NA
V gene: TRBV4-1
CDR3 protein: CASSQAPGLHEQYF
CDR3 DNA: TGCGCCAGCAGCCAAGCCCCAGGGCTCCACGAGCAGTACTTC

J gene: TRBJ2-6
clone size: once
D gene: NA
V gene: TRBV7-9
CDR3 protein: CASCPSGANVLTF
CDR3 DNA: TGTGCCAGTTGTCCCTCTGGGGCCAACGTCCTGACTTTC

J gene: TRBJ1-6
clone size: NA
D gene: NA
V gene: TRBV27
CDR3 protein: CASSLHSLNSPLHF
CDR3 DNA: TGTGCCAGCAGTTTACATTCCCTTAATTCACCCCTCCACTTT

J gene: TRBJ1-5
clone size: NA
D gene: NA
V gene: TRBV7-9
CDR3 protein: CASSPAWSEGNQPQHF
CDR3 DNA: TGTGCCAGCAGCCCAGCTTGGTCGGAGGGCAATCAGCCCCAGCATTTT

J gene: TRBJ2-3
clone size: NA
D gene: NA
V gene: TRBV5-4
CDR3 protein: CASSPVRVSTDTQYF
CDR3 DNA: TGTGCCAGCAGCCCCGTGCGGGTTAGCACAGATACGCAGTATTTT

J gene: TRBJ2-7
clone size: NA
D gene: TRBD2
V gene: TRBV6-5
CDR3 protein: CASKASGYYEQYF
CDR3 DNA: TGTGCCAGCAAGGCTAGCGGATACTACGAGCAGTACTTC

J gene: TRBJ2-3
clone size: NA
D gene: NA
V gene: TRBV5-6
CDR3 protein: CASSVDTSSTDTQYF
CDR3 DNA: TGTGCCAGCAGCGTCGACACGTCTAGCACAGATACGCAGTATTTT

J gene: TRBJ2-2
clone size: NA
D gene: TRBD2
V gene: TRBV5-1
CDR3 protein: CASSLSPAGGTTGELFF
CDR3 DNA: TGCGCCAGCAGCTTGTCCCCAGCGGGAGGGACCACCGGGGAGCTGTTTTTT

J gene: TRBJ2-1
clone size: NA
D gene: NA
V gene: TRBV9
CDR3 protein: CASSAHSGAGNEQFF
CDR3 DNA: TGTGCCAGCAGCGCGCATTCTGGGGCTGGGAATGAGCAGTTCTTC

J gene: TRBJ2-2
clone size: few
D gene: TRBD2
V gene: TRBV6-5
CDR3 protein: CASSFLGAGTGELFF
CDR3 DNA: TGTGCCAGCAGTTTCCTAGGAGCGGGGACCGGGGAGCTGTTTTTT

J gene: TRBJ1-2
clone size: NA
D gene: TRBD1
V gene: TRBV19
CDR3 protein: CASSSRQGELRGYTF
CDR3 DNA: TGTGCCAGTAGTTCCCGACAGGGCGAGCTACGTGGCTACACCTTC

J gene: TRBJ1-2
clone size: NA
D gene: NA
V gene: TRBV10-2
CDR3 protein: CASQKGANYGYTF
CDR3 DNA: TGCGCCAGCCAGAAGGGGGCTAACTATGGCTACACCTTC

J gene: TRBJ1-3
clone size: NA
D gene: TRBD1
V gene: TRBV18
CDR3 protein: CASSETGGNGNTIYF
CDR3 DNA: TGTGCCAGCTCTGAAACAGGGGGTAATGGAAACACCATATATTTT

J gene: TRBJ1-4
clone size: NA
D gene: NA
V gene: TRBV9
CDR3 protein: CASSGATGKLFF
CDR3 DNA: TGTGCCAGCAGCGGCGCCACGGGAAAACTGTTTTTT

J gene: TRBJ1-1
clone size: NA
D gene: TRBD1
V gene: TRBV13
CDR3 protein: CASRDLRDSLFEAFF
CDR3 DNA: TGTGCCAGCAGGGATCTACGGGACAGTTTATTTGAAGCTTTCTTT

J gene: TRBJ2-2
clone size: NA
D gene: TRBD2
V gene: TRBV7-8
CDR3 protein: CASSFRGGGGGELFF
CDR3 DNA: TGTGCCAGCAGCTTCCGGGGCGGGGGAGGCGGGGAGCTGTTTTTT

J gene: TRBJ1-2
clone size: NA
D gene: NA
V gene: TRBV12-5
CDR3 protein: CASGLALGGYGYTF
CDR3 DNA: TGTGCTAGTGGTTTGGCCCTTGGGGGATATGGCTACACCTTC

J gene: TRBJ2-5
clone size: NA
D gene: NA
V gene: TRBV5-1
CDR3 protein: CASSLDPGPVVKETQYF
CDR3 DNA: TGCGCCAGCAGCTTGGATCCGGGGCCGGTGGTCAAAGAGACCCAGTACTTC

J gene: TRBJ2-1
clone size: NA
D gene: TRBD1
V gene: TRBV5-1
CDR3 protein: CASSLGPGTGRGSNEQFF
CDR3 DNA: TGCGCCAGCAGCTTGGGACCCGGGACAGGGCGAGGATCCAATGAGCAGTTCTTC

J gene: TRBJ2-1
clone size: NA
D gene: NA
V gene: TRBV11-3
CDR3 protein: CASSSPRDSYNEQFF
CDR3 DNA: TGTGCCAGCAGCTCGCCCCGGGACTCCTACAATGAGCAGTTCTTC

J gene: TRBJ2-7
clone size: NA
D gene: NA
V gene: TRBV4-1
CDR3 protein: CASSRGEGQSYEQYF
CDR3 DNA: TGCGCCAGCAGCCGGGGGGAGGGACAGAGCTACGAGCAGTACTTC

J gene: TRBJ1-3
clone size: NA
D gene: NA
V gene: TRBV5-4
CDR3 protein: CASSRRTGASGNTIYF
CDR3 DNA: TGTGCCAGCAGCCGCCGTACGGGGGCCTCTGGAAACACCATATATTTT

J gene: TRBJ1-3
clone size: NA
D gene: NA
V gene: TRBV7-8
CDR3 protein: CASSLVALGGNTIYF
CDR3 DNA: TGTGCCAGCAGCTTAGTCGCCCTGGGGGGAAACACCATATATTTT

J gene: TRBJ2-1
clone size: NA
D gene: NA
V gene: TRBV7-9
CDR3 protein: CASSLDFRRPNEQFF
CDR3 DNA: TGTGCCAGCAGCTTGGATTTTCGGCGGCCCAATGAGCAGTTCTTC

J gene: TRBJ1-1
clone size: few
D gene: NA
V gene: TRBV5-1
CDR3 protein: CASSLEANTEAFF
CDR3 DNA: TGCGCCAGCAGCTTGGAAGCTAACACTGAAGCTTTCTTT

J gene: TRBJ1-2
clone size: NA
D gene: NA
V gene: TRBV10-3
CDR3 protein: CAISGRDTNYGYTF
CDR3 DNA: TGTGCCATCAGTGGAAGAGACACCAACTATGGCTACACCTTC

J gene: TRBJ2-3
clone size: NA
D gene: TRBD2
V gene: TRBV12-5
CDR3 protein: CASGLVRDGLAGTDTQYF
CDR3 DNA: TGTGCTAGTGGTTTGGTACGAGACGGACTAGCGGGGACAGATACGCAGTATTTT

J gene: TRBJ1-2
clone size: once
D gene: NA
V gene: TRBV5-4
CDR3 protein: CASSSPAGGGYTF
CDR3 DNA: TGTGCCAGCAGCTCCCCCGCCGGGGGAGGCTACACCTTC

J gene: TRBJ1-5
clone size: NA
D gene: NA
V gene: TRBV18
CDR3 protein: CASSPNYSNQPQHF
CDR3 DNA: TGTGCCAGCTCACCGAATTATAGCAATCAGCCCCAGCATTTT

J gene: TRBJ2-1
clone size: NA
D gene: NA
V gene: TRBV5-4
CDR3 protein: CASSFTSYNEQFF
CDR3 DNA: TGTGCCAGCAGCTTTACCTCCTACAATGAGCAGTTCTTC

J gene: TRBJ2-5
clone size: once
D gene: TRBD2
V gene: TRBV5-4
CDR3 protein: CASSLEGSGRAGETQYF
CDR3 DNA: TGTGCCAGCAGCTTGGAAGGTAGCGGGAGGGCGGGAGAGACCCAGTACTTC

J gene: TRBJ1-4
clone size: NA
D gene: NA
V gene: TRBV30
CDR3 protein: CAQESGDEKLFF
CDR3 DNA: TGTGCTCAGGAGTCCGGGGATGAAAAACTGTTTTTT

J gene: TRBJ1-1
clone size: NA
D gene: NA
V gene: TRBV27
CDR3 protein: CASSLSDHETEAFF
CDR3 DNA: TGTGCCAGCAGTTTATCGGACCATGAGACTGAAGCTTTCTTT

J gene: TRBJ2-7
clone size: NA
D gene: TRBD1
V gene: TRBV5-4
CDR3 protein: CASSTTGGEQYF
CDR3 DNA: TGTGCCAGCAGCACCACAGGGGGCGAGCAGTACTTC

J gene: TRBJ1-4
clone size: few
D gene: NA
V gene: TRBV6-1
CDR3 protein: CASRGQGPEKLFF
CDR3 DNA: TGTGCCAGCAGAGGGCAGGGCCCGGAAAAACTGTTTTTT

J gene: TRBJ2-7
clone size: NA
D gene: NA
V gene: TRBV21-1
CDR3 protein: CATMIKSTSGAYEQYF
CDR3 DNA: TGTGCCACCATGATTAAATCGACTAGCGGGGCCTACGAGCAGTACTTC

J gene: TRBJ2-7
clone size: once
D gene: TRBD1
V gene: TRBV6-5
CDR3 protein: CASTGDRPPYEQYF
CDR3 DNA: TGTGCCAGCACCGGGGACAGGCCTCCCTACGAGCAGTACTTC

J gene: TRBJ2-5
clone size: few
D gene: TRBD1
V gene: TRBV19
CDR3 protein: CASSIPGQGGETQYF
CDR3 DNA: TGTGCCAGTAGTATCCCGGGACAGGGAGGGGAGACCCAGTACTTC

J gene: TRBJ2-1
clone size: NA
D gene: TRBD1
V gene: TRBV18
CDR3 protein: CASSPSTGGPRNEQFF
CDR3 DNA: TGTGCCAGCTCACCCTCGACAGGGGGCCCTCGAAATGAGCAGTTCTTC

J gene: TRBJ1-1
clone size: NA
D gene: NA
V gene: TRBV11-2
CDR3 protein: CASSLVIGAFF
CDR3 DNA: TGTGCCAGCAGCTTGGTAATAGGAGCTTTCTTT

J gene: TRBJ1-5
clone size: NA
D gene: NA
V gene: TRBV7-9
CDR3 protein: CASSLGVGNNQPQHF
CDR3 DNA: TGTGCCAGCAGCTTAGGAGTCGGGAACAATCAGCCCCAGCATTTT

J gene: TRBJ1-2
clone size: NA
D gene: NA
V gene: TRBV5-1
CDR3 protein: CASSFGQGPDGYTF
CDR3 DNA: TGCGCCAGCAGCTTCGGGCAGGGACCGGACGGCTACACCTTC

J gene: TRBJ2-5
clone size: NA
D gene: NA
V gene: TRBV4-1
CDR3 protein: CASSQADRLTIETQYF
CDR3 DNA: TGCGCCAGCAGCCAAGCCGACCGTTTAACTATAGAGACCCAGTACTTC

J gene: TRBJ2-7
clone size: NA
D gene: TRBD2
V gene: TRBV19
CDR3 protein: CASSPQRGRYEQYF
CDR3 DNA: TGTGCCAGTAGTCCCCAGCGGGGCAGGTACGAGCAGTACTTC

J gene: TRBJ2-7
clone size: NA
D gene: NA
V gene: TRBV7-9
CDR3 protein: CASSLGGGRTTYEQYF
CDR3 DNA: TGTGCCAGCAGCTTAGGTGGGGGACGGACCACCTACGAGCAGTACTTC

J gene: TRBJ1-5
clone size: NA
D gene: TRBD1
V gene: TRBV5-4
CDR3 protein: CASSFHRDRPNSNQPQHF
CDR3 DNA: TGTGCCAGCAGCTTTCACAGGGACAGGCCAAACAGCAATCAGCCCCAGCATTTT

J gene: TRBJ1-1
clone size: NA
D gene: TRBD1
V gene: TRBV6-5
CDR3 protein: CASSSKGTAKTEAFF
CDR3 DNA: TGTGCCAGCAGTTCCAAAGGGACAGCCAAAACTGAAGCTTTCTTT

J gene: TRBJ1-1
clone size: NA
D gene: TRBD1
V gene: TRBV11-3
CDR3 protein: CASSPGRGLVDTEAFF
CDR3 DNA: TGTGCCAGCAGCCCCGGCAGGGGGCTTGTGGACACTGAAGCTTTCTTT

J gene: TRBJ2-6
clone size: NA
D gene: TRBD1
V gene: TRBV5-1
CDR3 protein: CASSTGQGASGANVLTF
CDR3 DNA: TGCGCCAGCAGCACCGGACAGGGGGCGTCGGGGGCCAACGTCCTGACTTTC

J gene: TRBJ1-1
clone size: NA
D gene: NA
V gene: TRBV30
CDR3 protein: CAWSVDRTGQNTEAFF
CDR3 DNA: TGTGCCTGGAGTGTTGATAGAACAGGGCAGAACACTGAAGCTTTCTTT

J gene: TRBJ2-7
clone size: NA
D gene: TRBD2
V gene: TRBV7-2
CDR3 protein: CASSLDVLSGRWYEQYF
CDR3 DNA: TGTGCCAGCAGCTTAGATGTTCTTAGCGGGAGATGGTACGAGCAGTACTTC